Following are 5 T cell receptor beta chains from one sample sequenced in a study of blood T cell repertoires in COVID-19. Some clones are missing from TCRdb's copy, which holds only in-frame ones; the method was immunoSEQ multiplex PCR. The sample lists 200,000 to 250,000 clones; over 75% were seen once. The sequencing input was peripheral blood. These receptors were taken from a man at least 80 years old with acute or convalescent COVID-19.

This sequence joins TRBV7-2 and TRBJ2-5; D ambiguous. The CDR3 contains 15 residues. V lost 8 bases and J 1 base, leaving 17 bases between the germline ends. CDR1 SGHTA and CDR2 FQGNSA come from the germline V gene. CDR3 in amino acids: CASRASVSTQETQYF. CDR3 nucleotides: TGTGCCAGCCGAGCGAGCGTTAGCACCCAAGAGACCCAGTACTTC.

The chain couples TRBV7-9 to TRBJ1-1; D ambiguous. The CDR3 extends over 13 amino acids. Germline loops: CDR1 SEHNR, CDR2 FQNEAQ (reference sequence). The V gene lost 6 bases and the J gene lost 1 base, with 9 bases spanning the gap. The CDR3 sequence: CASSPTGNTEAFF. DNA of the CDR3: TGTGCCAGCAGTCCGACTGGGAACACTGAAGCTTTCTTT.

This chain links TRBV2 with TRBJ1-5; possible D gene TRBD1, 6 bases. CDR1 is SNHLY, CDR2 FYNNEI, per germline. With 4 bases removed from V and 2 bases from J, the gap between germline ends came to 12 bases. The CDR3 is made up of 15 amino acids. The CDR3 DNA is TGTGCCAGCAGTGCAGATTCAGGGGGCAATCAGCCCCAGCATTTT. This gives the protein CASSADSGGNQPQHF.

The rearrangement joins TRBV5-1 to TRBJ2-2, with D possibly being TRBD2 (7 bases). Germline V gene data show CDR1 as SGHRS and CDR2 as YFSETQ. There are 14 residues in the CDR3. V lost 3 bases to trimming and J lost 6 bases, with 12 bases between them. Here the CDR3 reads CASSSQGGAGELFF. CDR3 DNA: TGCGCCAGCAGCTCGCAAGGGGGGGCCGGGGAGCTGTTTTTT.

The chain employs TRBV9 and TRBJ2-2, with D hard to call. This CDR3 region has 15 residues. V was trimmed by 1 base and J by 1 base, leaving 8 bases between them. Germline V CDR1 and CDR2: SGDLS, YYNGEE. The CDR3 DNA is TGTGCCAGCAGCGTAATGCCAGAGAACACCGGGGAGCTGTTTTTT. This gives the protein CASSVMPENTGELFF.